Detailed here is one TCR beta chain. Its antigen is currently not known. Qualities for individual bases were not recorded, and no much larger clone is one base off. Peripheral blood CD8+ and CD4+ T cells from healthy donors, Susac syndrome patients and multiple sclerosis patients were profiled using high-throughput TCR beta sequencing. The multiple sclerosis controls were treatment-naive patients who had stable or active relapsing-remitting disease and met the revised McDonald criteria. CD8+ TEMRA cells were enriched by FACS, while bulk CD8+ and CD4+ T cells were purified by magnetic negative isolation. Blood was drawn into EDTA tubes, processed within 24 hours, and PBMCs were isolated by density gradient centrifugation. PBMCs destined for TCR sequencing were cryopreserved in liquid nitrogen and later thawed in a 37 °C water bath. A purity of at least 90% was achieved for sorted or isolated CD4+, CD8+ and CD8+ TEMRA cells.

RNA was extracted with the RNeasy kit and roughly 0.45 to 1 ug was reverse transcribed using random hexamers. The immunoSEQ multiplex PCR assay, which covers 54 Vbeta and 13 Jbeta segments, was used to amplify TCR beta CDR3 regions. PCR amplification bias was corrected by using a synthetic template baseline for primer optimization and computational correction. From the authors' description of their analysis: Reads were annotated to V, D and J genes per IMGT and analyzed with immunoSEQ Analyzer, keeping only productive sequences. Clonality was computed as one minus Shannon entropy normalized by log2 of the number of productive unique sequences. For each patient and control, public and private clones were evaluated within the 100 most prevalent clones. A clone was defined as Susac-specific if it was absent from the healthy and MS cohorts, from about a thousand published viral clones and from other ImmuneACCESS disease sequences. Using fastp at Q25 and MiXCR, TCRdb reprocessed the public reads and kept productive beta chains. When rows share a CDR3 protein, they turn into one entry using the most common DNA and genes. The V and J calls come from TCRdb's annotation, not from the publication. The sample data list around 300,000 distinct CDR3 sequences, and roughly nine tenths of these were observed just once. The ten largest account for 0.065% of the sample.

V loses 3 bases, J loses 3 bases, and the germline ends lie 11 bases apart. From its cysteine to its phenylalanine, the CDR3 spans 15 amino acids. Only the CDR3 DNA stays, 45 bases, in frame from base 1. CDR1 and CDR2 are drawn from the germline V gene: MNHNS, SASEGT. This sample is part of a study of CD8 T cells in Susac syndrome (dated by TCRdb to 2018 to 2020). For the study in its entirety: Repertoire sequencing was used to test whether CD8+ T cell activation and differentiation in Susac syndrome was antigen driven.

The paper as a whole reports these results and caveats: The TCR sequencing and HLA analysis was acknowledged to have included a relatively small number of individuals.

This chain joins TRBV6-1 to TRBJ2-2; the D gene is possibly TRBD1 or TRBD2, each agreeing over 5 bases. The receptor comes from a human donor with multiple sclerosis. Sequencing used CD4+ T cells from PBMCs. The CDR3 loop reads CASSDSGGYTGELFF. The DNA sequence is TGTGCCAGCAGTGATAGTGGGGGTTACACCGGGGAGCTGTTTTTT.